This TCR beta chain comes out of a study of identical twins. Germline loops: CDR1 DFQATT, CDR2 SNEGSKA (reference sequence). This CDR3 contains 18 residues. Trimming pared 4 bases from V and 0 bases from J, leaving 24 bases between. Unique molecular identifiers were present on cDNA, and template switching added a universal primer site. TCRdb passed the 5' RACE reads through MiXCR, listing each CDR3 protein once. Here the sample spans 400,000 or so distinct CDR3 sequences, about 9% being singletons. This TCR was sampled from a woman aged 45-65 years in good health. This chain connects TRBV20-1 to TRBJ1-1; D is uncertain. Sequenced material: naive T cells sorted from blood. CDR3 in amino acids: CSAKGVRAEGFMNTEAFF. CDR3 nucleotide sequence: TGCAGTGCTAAGGGTGTTCGGGCGGAGGGTTTCATGAACACTGAAGCTTTCTTT.